The rows below give T cell receptor beta chains drawn from one sample of a study of blood T cell repertoires in COVID-19. Profiled with immunoSEQ multiplex PCR; TCRdb holds only in-frame clones, not every one. The table records about 190,000 clones, 70% to 90% of them present only once. Sequenced input: peripheral blood. Every receptor here comes from a woman between 40 and 55 years old who had recovered from COVID-19. Each CDR3 is given without its conserved first and last residue. A D gene is named only where the DNA matches it firmly. The size field is filled for only some rows; it gives once, few, many or a size class.

-	TRBJ2-1	TRBV2	TRBD2	ASSEATSGAYNEQF
-	TRBJ2-3	TRBV11-2	TRBD2	ASSLGGPGLEPPTDTQY
-	TRBJ1-4	TRBV7-9	TRBD1	ASSARDRGLRREKLF
-	TRBJ2-5	TRBV7-9	TRBD2	ASSLRTSGSIRETQY
-	TRBJ2-3	TRBV9	TRBD2	ASSVGTSGRATDTQY
-	TRBJ2-3	TRBV2	TRBD1	ASGEGDRGTDTQY
-	TRBJ2-3	TRBV19	-	ASSPRTNTDTQY
-	TRBJ2-7	TRBV7-3	TRBD1	ASSSRDRVAWRDSYEQY
-	TRBJ1-5	TRBV4-1	-	ASSQDRGDQPQH
few	TRBJ2-7	TRBV18	-	ASSPTVEEQY
-	TRBJ2-7	TRBV4-2	TRBD1	ASSQISGQNYEQY